This TCR beta chain was sequenced in a study of T cell repertoires in cytomegalovirus infection. TCRdb independently ran MiXCR on the reads; one entry per CDR3 protein. The sample lists around 800,000 distinct CDR3 sequences, approximately 32% occurring once. Points on this clonotype: Its antigen is undetermined.

Trimming removed 2 bases from V and 2 bases from J, with 16 bases in between. The length of the CDR3 is 17 residues. Germline loops: CDR1 KGHSH, CDR2 LQKENI. The material was cultured CD8+ T cells from PBMCs, obtained from culture after CMV antigen stimulation. V and J are TRBV18 and TRBJ1-3; D is unresolved. The clonotype comes from a human donor in good health (CMV status not recorded). Some clones in this sample may be carry-over from other donors' samples. The CDR3 loop reads CASSPSGVEYAGNTIYF. In DNA, the CDR3 is TGTGCCAGCTCACCATCCGGGGTTGAGTATGCTGGAAACACCATATATTTT.